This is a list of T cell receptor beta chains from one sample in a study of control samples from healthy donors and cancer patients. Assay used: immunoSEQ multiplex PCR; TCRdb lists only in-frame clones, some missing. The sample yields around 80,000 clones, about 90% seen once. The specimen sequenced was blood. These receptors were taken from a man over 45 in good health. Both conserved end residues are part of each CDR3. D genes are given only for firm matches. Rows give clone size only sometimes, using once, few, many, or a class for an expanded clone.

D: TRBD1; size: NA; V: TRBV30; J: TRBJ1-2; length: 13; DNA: TGTGCCTGGAGCGCCCCACTAAGGACAGGACCTACCTTC; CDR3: CAWSAPLRTGPTF
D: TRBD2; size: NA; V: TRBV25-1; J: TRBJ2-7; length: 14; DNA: TGTGCCAGCAGTTCTAGCGGGAGCACCTACGAGCAGTACTTC; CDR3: CASSSSGSTYEQYF
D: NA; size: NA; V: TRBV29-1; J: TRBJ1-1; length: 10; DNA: TGCAGCGCCTTGAACACTGAAGCTTTCTTT; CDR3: CSALNTEAFF
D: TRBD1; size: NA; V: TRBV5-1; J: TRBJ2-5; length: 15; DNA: TGCGCCAGCAGCTTGGGGACAGGGGAGCAAGAGACCCAGTACTTC; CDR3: CASSLGTGEQETQYF
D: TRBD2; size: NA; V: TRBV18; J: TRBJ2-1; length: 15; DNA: TGTGCCAGCTCACTCGGACTAGCGGGGAACAATGAGCAGTTCTTC; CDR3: CASSLGLAGNNEQFF
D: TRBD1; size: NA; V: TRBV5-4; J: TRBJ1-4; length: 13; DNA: TGTGCCAGCAGAACTGGACAGGGGACCAAACTGTTTTTT; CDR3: CASRTGQGTKLFF
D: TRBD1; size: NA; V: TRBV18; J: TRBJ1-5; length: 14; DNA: TGTGCCAGCGGGGACAGGGCGGGCAATCAGCCCCAGCATTTT; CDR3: CASGDRAGNQPQHF
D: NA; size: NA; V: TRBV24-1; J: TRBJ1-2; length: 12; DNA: TGTGCCACCAGTACAGGGTACTATGGCTACACCTTC; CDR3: CATSTGYYGYTF
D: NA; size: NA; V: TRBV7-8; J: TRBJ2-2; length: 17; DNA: TGTGCCAGCAGCTTTCTAGCAAGCTTCGCGAACACCGGGGAGCTGTTTTTT; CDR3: CASSFLASFANTGELFF
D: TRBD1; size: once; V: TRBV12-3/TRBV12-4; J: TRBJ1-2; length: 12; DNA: TGTGCCAGCAGTCTGCGGGACAGGGGGCGCACCTTC; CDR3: CASSLRDRGRTF
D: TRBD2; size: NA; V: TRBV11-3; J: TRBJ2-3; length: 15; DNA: TGTGCCAGCAGCTTAGAAACTAGCGGCCCAGATACGCAGTATTTT; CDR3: CASSLETSGPDTQYF
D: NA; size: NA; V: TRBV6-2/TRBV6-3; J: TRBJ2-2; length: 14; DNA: TGTGCCAGCAGTTACTCGCGGAGCACCGGGGAGCTGTTTTTT; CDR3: CASSYSRSTGELFF
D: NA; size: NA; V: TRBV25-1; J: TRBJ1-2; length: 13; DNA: TGTGCCAGCAGTGGGGGGGGCGCTTATGGCTACACCTTC; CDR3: CASSGGGAYGYTF
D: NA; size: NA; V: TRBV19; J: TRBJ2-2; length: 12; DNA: TGTGCCAGTAGTATGCGGACCGGGGAGCTGTTTTTT; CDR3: CASSMRTGELFF
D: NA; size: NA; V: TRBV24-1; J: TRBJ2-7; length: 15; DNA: TGTGCCACCAGTGATTCTTCGGACCCTGCCTACGAGCAGTACTTC; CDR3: CATSDSSDPAYEQYF
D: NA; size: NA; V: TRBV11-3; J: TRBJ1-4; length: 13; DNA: TGTGCCAGCAGCTTATCAGGGAGGGAAAAACTGTTTTTT; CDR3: CASSLSGREKLFF
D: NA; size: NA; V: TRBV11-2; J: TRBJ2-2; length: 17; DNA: TGTGCCAGCAGCTTACGGGCGGATTTCCAGGGATCCGGGGAGCTGTTTTTT; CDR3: CASSLRADFQGSGELFF
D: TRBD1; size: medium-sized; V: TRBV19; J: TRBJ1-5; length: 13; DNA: TGTGCCAGTAGGGGACAGCCCAATCAGCCCCAGCATTTT; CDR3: CASRGQPNQPQHF
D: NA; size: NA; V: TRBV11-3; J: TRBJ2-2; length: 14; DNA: TGTGCCAGCAGCTGGGGGGTATTTGGCGGGGAGCTGTTTTTT; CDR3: CASSWGVFGGELFF
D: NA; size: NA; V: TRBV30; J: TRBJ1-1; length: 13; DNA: TGTGCCTGGACTTTATGGGTGGGCACTGAAGCTTTCTTT; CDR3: CAWTLWVGTEAFF
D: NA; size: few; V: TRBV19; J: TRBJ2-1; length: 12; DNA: TGTGCCAGTAGTATAATCCCCAGTGAGCAGTTCTTC; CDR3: CASSIIPSEQFF
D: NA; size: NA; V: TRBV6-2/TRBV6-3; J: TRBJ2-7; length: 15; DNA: TGTGCCAGCAGTTACCTGGCGGCAGCTCCCTACGAGCAGTACTTC; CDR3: CASSYLAAAPYEQYF
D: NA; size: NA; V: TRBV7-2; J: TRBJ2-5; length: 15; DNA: TGTGCCAGCAGTCCGGGACGGAGCCTCGTTGGGACCCAGTACTTC; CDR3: CASSPGRSLVGTQYF
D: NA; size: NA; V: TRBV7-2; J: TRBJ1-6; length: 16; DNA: TGTGCCAGCAGCTTAGGGGGGGGCTCGGATAATTCACCCCTCCACTTT; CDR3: CASSLGGGSDNSPLHF
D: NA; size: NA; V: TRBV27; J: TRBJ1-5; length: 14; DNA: TGTGCCAGCAGCCCCTGGTCAGGAAATCAGCCCCAGCATTTT; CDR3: CASSPWSGNQPQHF
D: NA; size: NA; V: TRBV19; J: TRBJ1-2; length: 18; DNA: TGTGCCAGTAGTAGTCCGGAGTTAGGGCCCGAAGCTAACTATGGCTACACCTTC; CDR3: CASSSPELGPEANYGYTF
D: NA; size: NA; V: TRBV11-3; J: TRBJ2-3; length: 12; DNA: TGTGCCAGCAGCTTGCCTTCGGATACGCAGTATTTT; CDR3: CASSLPSDTQYF
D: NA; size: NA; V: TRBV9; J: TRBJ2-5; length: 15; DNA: TGTGCCAGCAGCGTCGGAGGGGGGGCCGGCGAGACCCAGTACTTC; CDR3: CASSVGGGAGETQYF
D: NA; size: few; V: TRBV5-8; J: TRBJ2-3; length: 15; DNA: TGTGCCAGCAGCCCCCCAACGGATAGCACAGATACGCAGTATTTT; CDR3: CASSPPTDSTDTQYF
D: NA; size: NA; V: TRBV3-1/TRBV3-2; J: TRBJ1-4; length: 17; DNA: TGTGCCAGCAGCCAAGAGAGGGGGAGGCAGGATAGTGAAAAACTGTTTTTT; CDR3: CASSQERGRQDSEKLFF
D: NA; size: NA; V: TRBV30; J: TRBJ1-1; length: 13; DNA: TGTGCCTCTACTGAGGCGGCGAACACTGAAGCTTTCTTT; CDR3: CASTEAANTEAFF
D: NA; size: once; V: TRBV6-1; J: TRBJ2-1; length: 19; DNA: TGTGCCAGCAGTGCGTTTCCGATACATCTGGGCATAAAAAACAATGAGCAGTTCTTC; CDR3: CASSAFPIHLGIKNNEQFF
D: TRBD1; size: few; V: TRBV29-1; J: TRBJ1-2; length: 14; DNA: TGCAGCGTTGAACAACCAGGGGGCGGCTATGGCTACACCTTC; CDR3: CSVEQPGGGYGYTF
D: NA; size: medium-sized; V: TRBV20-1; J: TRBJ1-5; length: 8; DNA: TGCAGTGCCCGGCCCCAGCATTTT; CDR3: CSARPQHF
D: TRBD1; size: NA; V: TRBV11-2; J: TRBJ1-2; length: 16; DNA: TGTGCCAGCAGCTTAGATACCACAGGGGCTCTATTTGGCTACACCTTC; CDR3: CASSLDTTGALFGYTF
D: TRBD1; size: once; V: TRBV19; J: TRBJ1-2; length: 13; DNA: TGTGCCAGTAGTATAGGACAGGGTTGGGGCTACACCTTC; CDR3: CASSIGQGWGYTF
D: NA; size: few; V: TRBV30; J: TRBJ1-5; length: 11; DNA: TGTGCCTGGACTAAGGGGGGGCCCCAGCATTTT; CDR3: CAWTKGGPQHF
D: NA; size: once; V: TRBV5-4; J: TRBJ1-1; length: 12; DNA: TGTGCCAGCAGCCCTCGAAACACTGAAGCTTTCTTT; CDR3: CASSPRNTEAFF
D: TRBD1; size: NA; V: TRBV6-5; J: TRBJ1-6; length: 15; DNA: TGTGCCAGCCGGGGACAGGGCGTTAATAATTCACCCCTCCACTTT; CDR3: CASRGQGVNNSPLHF
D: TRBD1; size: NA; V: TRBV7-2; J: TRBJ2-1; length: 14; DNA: TGTGCCAGCAGCTTCCGGGACAGGGGGAATGAGCAGTTCTTC; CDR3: CASSFRDRGNEQFF
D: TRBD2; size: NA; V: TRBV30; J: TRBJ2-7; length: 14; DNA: TGTGCCTGGAGTGTAGGCGGGAGCTACTTCGAGCAGTACTTC; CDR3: CAWSVGGSYFEQYF
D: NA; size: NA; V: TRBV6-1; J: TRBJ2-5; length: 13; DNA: TGTGCCAGCAGTGAAGGAGATTTCGGGACCCAGTACTTC; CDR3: CASSEGDFGTQYF
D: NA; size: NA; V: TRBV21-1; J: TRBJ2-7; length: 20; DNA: TGTGCCAGCAGCAGATATGGTGGGACTAGCGGGAGGGCCCCCATCTATGAGCAGTACTTC; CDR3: CASSRYGGTSGRAPIYEQYF
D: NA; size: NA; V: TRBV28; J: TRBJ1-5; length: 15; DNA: TGTGCCACCGAAGATACAGGTTATAGCAATCAGCCCCAGCATTTT; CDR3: CATEDTGYSNQPQHF
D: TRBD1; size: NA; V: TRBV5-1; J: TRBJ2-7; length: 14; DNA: TGCGCCAGCAAACCTCGGGACAGCTCCTACGAGCAGTACTTC; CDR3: CASKPRDSSYEQYF
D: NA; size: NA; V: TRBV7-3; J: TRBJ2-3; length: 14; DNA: TGTGCCAGCAGCTACAGGGGGGGAACAGATACGCAGTATTTT; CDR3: CASSYRGGTDTQYF
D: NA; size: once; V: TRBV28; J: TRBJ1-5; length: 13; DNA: TGTGCCAGCAGTTTTCCGGGGGTTCAGCCCCAGCATTTT; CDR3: CASSFPGVQPQHF
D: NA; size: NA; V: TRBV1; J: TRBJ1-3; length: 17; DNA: TGCACCAGCAGCCAACGTTACACAGGGGACTCTGGAAACACCATATATTTT; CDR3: CTSSQRYTGDSGNTIYF
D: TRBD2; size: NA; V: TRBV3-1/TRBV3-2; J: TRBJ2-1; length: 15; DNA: TGTGCCAGCAGCCATACACTAGCGGTGTACAATGAGCAGTTCTTC; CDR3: CASSHTLAVYNEQFF
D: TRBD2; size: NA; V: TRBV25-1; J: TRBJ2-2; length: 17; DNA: TGTGCCAGCAGTGGCTCACTAGCGGCCAACTGGGCCGGGGAGCTGTTTTTT; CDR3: CASSGSLAANWAGELFF
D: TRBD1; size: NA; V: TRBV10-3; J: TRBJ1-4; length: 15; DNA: TGTGCCACCGGCTGGGACAGGGGATCTAATGAAAAACTGTTTTTT; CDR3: CATGWDRGSNEKLFF
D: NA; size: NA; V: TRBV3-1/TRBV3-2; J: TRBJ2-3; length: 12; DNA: TGTGCCAGCAGCACAAGCACAGATACGCAGTATTTT; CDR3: CASSTSTDTQYF
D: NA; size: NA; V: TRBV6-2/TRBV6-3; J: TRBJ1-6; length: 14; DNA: TGTGCCAGCAGTTACCCGCAGGGATGGTCACCCCTCCACTTT; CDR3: CASSYPQGWSPLHF
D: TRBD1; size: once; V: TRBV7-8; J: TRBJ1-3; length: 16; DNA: TGTGCCAGCAGCGAGAGTAACAGGGGGCCTGGAAACACCATATATTTT; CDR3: CASSESNRGPGNTIYF
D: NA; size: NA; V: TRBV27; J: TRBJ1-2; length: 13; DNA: TGTGCCAGCAGTTTAGTTGGTCCCTATGGCTACACCTTC; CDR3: CASSLVGPYGYTF
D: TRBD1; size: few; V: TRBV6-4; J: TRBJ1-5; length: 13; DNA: TGTGCCAGCAGGAGACAGGGTGACCAGCCCCAGCATTTT; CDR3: CASRRQGDQPQHF
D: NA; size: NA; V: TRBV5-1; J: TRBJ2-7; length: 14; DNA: TGCGCCAGCCATTATTCGGGAGTTTCCTACGAGCAGTACTTC; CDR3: CASHYSGVSYEQYF
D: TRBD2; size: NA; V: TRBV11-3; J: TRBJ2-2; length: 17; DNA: TGTGCCAGCAGCTTAGTGGCCCTAGCGGGAGCCCCCGGGGAGCTGTTTTTT; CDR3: CASSLVALAGAPGELFF
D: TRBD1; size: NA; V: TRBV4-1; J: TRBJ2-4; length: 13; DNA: TGCGCCAGCAGCCAAGACGGGGACAGGACGCAGTACTTC; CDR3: CASSQDGDRTQYF